Described below is a single T cell receptor (beta chain) sequence and its context. The source of the sample is a study of Graves' ophthalmopathy and Graves' hyperthyroidism. Germline trimming cut 1 base from V and 5 bases from J; bases unmatched to any gene: 11. The CDR3 covers 16 residues. Scientists amplified the TCR beta CDR3 regions from RNA transcripts. HTBI primers served in a first-round RT-PCR, which a second-round multiplex PCR followed. TCRdb processed the multiplex PCR reads anew with MiXCR; each CDR3 protein has one entry. This table has over 150,000 distinct CDR3 sequences, 37% appearing once. Physicians reached a diagnosis by relying on clinical symptoms, serum thyroxine, TRAb, thyroid ultrasound and orbital computed tomography.

The sequenced sample consisted of peripheral blood. V and J are TRBV12-3 or TRBV12-4 and TRBJ2-7; 7 positions match TRBD2. This TCR came from a woman in her 40s with Graves' ophthalmopathy. The CDR3 region is CASSLGIRAGFDEQYF. The CDR3 DNA sequence: TGTGCCAGCAGTTTAGGGATTCGAGCGGGATTCGACGAGCAGTACTTC.